A single sample is the source of the 15 T cell receptor beta chains below, sequenced in a study of blood T cell repertoires in COVID-19 (dated by TCRdb to about 2020). Library method: the immunoSEQ multiplex PCR assay. The source is immuneACCESS, and TCRdb retained only in-frame sequences with V and J called. Part of the clones is not carried over; for the studies checked, unresolved V genes explain less than half of this, and the remainder is unexplained. Recorded for this sample are fewer than 75,000 clones; about 88% of them occurred a single time. The top ten hold under 5% of the sample. Sequencing was carried out using peripheral blood. These receptors all come from a man between 65 and 80 years old with acute or convalescent COVID-19.

A few counts support this clone. The chain carries TRBV7-8 and TRBJ1-1, with D tentatively TRBD1 (5 bases). This CDR3 spans 14 amino acids. V gave up 5 bases and J gave up 5 bases, with 15 bases separating them. The germline V gene encodes CDR1 SGHVS and CDR2 FQNEAQ. The CDR3 sequence: CASSLASGDTEAFF. In nucleotides, the CDR3 is TGTGCCAGCAGCCTGGCCTCGGGGGATACTGAAGCTTTCTTT.

V is TRBV30 and J is TRBJ2-7; 12 positions match TRBD1. Germline V gene sequence: CDR1 GTSNPN, CDR2 SVGIG (reference sequence). The trim removed 2 bases at V and 4 bases at J, leaving 6 bases unmatched. The CDR3 runs to 15 residues. Written as DNA, the CDR3 is TGTGCCTGGAGTAAGGGACAGGGGGCACGGTACGAGCAGTACTTC. It codes for CAWSKGQGARYEQYF. Filled out from reference TRBV30 and TRBJ2-7, the complete variable domain reads SQTIHQWPATLVQPVGSPLSLECTVEGTSNPNLYWYRQAAGRGLQLLFYSVGIGQISSEVPQNLSASRPQDRQFILSSKKLLLSDSGFYLCAWSKGQGARYEQYFGPGTRLTVT.

The rearrangement links TRBV11-2 to TRBJ2-5, with 8 nucleotides matching TRBD1. The CDR3 has 15 amino acids. V was clipped by 1 base and J by 5 bases; unmatched bases: 6. Germline V CDR1 and CDR2: SGHAT, FQNNGV. The CDR3 loop reads CASSLGSGGRETQYF. CDR3 DNA sequence: TGTGCCAGCAGCTTAGGTTCAGGGGGCAGGGAGACCCAGTACTTC.

This clone occurred once. This chain's CDR3 is CASRRAGELFF. DNA of the CDR3: TGTGCCAGCAGGAGAGCCGGGGAGCTGTTTTTT. The chain carries TRBV25-1 and TRBJ2-2; no firm D call. The V end was cut by 6 bases, the J end by 6 bases, with 5 bases between. Germline CDR1 and CDR2: MGHDK and SYGVNS. CDR3 length: 11 amino acids.

The J gene is TRBJ2-4, the V gene TRBV11-3; D is unclear. Germline CDR1 SGHNT, CDR2 YENEEA. CDR3 size: 15 residues. Trimming removed 4 bases from V and 1 base from J, with 11 bases in between. Here the CDR3 reads CASSSQCWAKNIQYF. The CDR3 DNA is TGTGCCAGCAGCTCGCAGTGCTGGGCCAAAAACATTCAGTACTTC.

Worth noting for this clone: The sample contains more than one DNA sequence encoding this CDR3. This chain joins TRBV7-2 and TRBJ1-2; 10 positions match TRBD1. J was trimmed by 8 bases and V by 6 bases; bases with no gene match: 12. The CDR3 loop spans 15 amino acids. CDR1 is SGHTA and CDR2 is FQGNSA in the germline V gene. The CDR3 spells CASRGGKGQGRGYTF. CDR3 nucleotides: TGTGCCAGCAGGGGTGGTAAGGGACAGGGGCGCGGCTACACCTTC.

This clone counts as medium-sized. This chain uses TRBV19 with TRBJ1-1; TRBD1 might be the D (5 bases). The CDR3 runs 18 residues. V lost 6 bases and J 0 bases, leaving 23 bases between the germline ends. Germline-derived CDR1 and CDR2 are LNHDA and SQIVND (reference sequence). The CDR3 DNA follows: TGTGCCAGTAGACTGGTGGGGGGGTTTCGGGAGATGAACACTGAAGCTTTCTTT. It translates to CASRLVGGFREMNTEAFF.

The rearrangement joins TRBV10-3 to TRBJ1-1; no clear D gene. CDR3 length: 14 amino acids. Germline V gene data show CDR1 as ENHRY and CDR2 as SYGVKD. Trimming left V 0 bases short and J 4 bases short, with 9 bases between. The CDR3 region has the DNA TGTGCCATCAGTGAGTCGACGGGGAGCACTGAAGCTTTCTTT. Protein product: CAISESTGSTEAFF.

The chain recombines TRBV3-1 (or the pseudogene TRBV3-2) with TRBJ2-7; D perhaps matches TRBD2 (5 bases). The V gene lost 1 base and the J gene lost 3 bases, with 13 bases spanning the gap. The CDR3 has 15 amino acids. The germline CDR1 and CDR2 sequences are LGHDT and YNNKEL (reference sequence). CDR3 loop: CASSQGPGGFYEQYF. The CDR3 DNA is TGTGCCAGCAGCCAAGGTCCGGGCGGGTTCTACGAGCAGTACTTC.

V gene TRBV2 combines with J gene TRBJ1-5, with 12 bases aligning to TRBD1. The CDR3 spans 14 residues. With 7 bases clipped from V and 6 bases from J, the junction kept 4 bases outside the gene matches. The germline V gene encodes CDR1 SNHLY and CDR2 FYNNEI. The CDR3 region has the DNA TGTGCCAGCAAGGGGACAGGGGGCGGTCAGCCCCAGCATTTT. It translates to CASKGTGGGQPQHF.

The chain combines TRBV3-1 (or the pseudogene TRBV3-2) with TRBJ2-5; possible D gene TRBD2, 6 bases. The V end was cut by 3 bases, the J end by 5 bases, with 13 bases between. The CDR3 totals 14 residues. CDR1 and CDR2 from the germline V gene are LGHDT and YNNKEL (reference sequence). The CDR3 region has the DNA TGTGCCAGCAGCCAGGGGACTCCCGAGGAGACCCAGTACTTC. This codes for CASSQGTPEETQYF.

The chain uses TRBV4-2 and TRBJ2-1, with 8 bases that match TRBD2. The CDR3 has 15 residues. Germline V lookup: CDR1 LGHNA, CDR2 YNFKEQ. After removal of 0 bases from V and 7 bases from J, the junction contained 5 bases not matched to a gene. In DNA, the CDR3 is TGTGCCAGCAGCCAAGATGAAGCGGGGGCAAATGAGCAGTTCTTC. Translation gives CASSQDEAGANEQFF.

The V and J genes are TRBV14 and TRBJ1-1; maybe TRBD1 (6 bases). The CDR3 extends over 13 amino acids. The V end was cut by 4 bases, the J end by 1 base, with 7 bases between. Germline lookup yields CDR1 SGHDN and CDR2 FVKESK. In DNA, the CDR3 is TGTGCCAGCAGCCGACAGGAGAACACTGAAGCTTTCTTT. Its translation is CASSRQENTEAFF.

V and J are TRBV18 and TRBJ2-7, with TRBD1 identical over 8 bases. The CDR3 totals 14 residues. V trimming: 3 bases; J trimming: 4 bases; junction bases outside the gene matches: 5. Looked up from germline, CDR1 is KGHSH and CDR2 is LQKENI. The CDR3: CASSPGQGAYEQYF. For the CDR3, the DNA is TGTGCCAGCTCACCGGGGCAGGGGGCGTACGAGCAGTACTTC. The entire variable domain, with the rest obtained from reference TRBV18 and TRBJ2-7, is as follows: NAGVMQNPRHLVRRRGQEARLRCSPMKGHSHVYWYRQLPEEGLKFMVYLQKENIIDESGMPKERFSAEFPKEGPSILRIQQVVRGDSAAYFCASSPGQGAYEQYFGPGTRLTVT.

This chain connects TRBV6-2 or TRBV6-3 to TRBJ1-1, with 12 bases fitting TRBD1. Germline V gene data show CDR1 as MNHEY and CDR2 as SVGEGT. The CDR3 has 15 residues. V was clipped by 2 bases and J by 8 bases; unmatched bases: 6. In DNA, the CDR3 is TGTGCCAGCAGTTACCCGGGACAGGGGGCCAGAGAAGCTTTCTTT. This gives the protein CASSYPGQGAREAFF.